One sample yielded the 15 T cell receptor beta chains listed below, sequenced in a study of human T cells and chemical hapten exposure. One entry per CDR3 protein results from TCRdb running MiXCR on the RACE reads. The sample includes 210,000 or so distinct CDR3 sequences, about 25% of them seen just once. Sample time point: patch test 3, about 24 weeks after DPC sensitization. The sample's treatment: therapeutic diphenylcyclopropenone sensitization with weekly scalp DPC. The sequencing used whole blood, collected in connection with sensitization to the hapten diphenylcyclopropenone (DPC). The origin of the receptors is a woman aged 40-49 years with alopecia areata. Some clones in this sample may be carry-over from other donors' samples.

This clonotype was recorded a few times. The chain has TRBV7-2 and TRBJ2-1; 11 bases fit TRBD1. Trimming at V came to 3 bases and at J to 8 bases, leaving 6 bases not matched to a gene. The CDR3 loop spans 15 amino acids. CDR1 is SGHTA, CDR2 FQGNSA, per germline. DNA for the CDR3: TGTGCCAGCAGCTTTAACGGACAGGGGGCCTATGAGCAGTTCTTC. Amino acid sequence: CASSFNGQGAYEQFF.

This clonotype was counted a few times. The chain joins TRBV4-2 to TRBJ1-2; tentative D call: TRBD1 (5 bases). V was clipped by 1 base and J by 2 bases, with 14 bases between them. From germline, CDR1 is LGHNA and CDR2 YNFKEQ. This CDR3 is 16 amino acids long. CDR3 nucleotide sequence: TGTGCCAGCAGCCAAGTGGCATCGGGGACGAACTATGGCTACACCTTC. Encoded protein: CASSQVASGTNYGYTF.

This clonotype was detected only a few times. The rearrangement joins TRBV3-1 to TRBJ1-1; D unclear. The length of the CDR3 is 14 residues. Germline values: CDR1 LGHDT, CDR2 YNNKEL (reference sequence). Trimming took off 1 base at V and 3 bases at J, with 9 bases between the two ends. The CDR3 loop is CASSQVGAHTEAFF. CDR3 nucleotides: TGTGCCAGCAGCCAAGTGGGAGCACACACTGAAGCTTTCTTT.

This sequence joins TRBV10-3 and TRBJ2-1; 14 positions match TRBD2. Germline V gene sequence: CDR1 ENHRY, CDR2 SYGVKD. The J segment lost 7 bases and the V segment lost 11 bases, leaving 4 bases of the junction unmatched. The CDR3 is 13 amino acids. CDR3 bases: TGTGCCTCACGACTAGCGGGAGGGAATGAGCAGTTCTTC. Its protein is CASRLAGGNEQFF.

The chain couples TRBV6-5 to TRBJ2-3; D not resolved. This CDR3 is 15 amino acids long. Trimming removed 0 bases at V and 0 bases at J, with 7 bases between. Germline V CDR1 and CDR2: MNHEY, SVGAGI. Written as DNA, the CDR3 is TGTGCCAGCAGTTACTCCGGATCTAGCACAGATACGCAGTATTTT. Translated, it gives CASSYSGSSTDTQYF.

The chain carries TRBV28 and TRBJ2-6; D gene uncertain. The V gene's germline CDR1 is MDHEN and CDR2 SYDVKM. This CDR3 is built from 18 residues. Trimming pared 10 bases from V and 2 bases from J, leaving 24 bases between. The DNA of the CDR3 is TGTGCCACCCTTGGGTTGGCCCTTTCTAGGACTGGGGCCAACGTCCTGACTTTC. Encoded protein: CATLGLALSRTGANVLTF.

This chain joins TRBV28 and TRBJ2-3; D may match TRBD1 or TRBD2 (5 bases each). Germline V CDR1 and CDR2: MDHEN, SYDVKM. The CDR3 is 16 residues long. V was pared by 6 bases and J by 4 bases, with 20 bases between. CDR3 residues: CASSSPGASISDTQYF. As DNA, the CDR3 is TGTGCCAGCAGCTCCCCCGGGGCGTCTATATCAGATACGCAGTATTTT.

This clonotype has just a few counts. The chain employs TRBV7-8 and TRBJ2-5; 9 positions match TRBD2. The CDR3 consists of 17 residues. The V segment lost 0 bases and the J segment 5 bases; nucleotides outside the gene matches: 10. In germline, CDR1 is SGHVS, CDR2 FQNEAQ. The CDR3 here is CASSLALGAGGPETQYF. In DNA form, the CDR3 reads TGTGCCAGCAGCTTAGCGCTGGGGGCGGGAGGGCCGGAGACCCAGTACTTC.

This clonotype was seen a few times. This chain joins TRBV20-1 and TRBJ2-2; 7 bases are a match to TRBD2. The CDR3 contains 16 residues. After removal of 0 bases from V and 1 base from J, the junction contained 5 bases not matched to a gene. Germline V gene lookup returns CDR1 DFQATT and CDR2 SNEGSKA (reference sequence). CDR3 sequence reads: CSARDSGGGNTGELFF. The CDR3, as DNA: TGCAGTGCTAGAGATAGCGGCGGGGGGAACACCGGGGAGCTGTTTTTT.

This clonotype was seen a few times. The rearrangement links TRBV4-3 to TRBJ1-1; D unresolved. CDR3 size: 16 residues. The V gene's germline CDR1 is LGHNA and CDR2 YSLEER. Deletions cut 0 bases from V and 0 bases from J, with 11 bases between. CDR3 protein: CASSQDLKGMNTEAFF. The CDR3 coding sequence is TGCGCCAGCAGCCAAGATCTAAAGGGTATGAACACTGAAGCTTTCTTT.

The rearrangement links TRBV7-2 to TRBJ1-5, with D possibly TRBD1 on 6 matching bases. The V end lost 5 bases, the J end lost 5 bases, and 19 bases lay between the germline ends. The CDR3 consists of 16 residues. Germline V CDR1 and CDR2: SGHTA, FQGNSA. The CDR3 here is CASSRRSGGQDQPQHF. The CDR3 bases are TGTGCCAGCAGCCGAAGATCCGGGGGGCAGGATCAGCCCCAGCATTTT. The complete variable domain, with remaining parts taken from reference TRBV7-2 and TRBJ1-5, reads GAGVSQSPSNKVTEKGKDVELRCDPISGHTALYWYRQSLGQGLEFLIYFQGNSAPDKSGLPSDRFSAERTGGSVSTLTIQRTQQEDSAVYLCASSRRSGGQDQPQHFGDGTRLSIL.

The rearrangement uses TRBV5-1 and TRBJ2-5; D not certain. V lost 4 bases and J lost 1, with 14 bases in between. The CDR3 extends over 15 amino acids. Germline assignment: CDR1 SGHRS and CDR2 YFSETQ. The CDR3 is CASSLDPTPQETQYF. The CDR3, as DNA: TGCGCCAGCAGCCTCGACCCCACACCCCAAGAGACCCAGTACTTC.

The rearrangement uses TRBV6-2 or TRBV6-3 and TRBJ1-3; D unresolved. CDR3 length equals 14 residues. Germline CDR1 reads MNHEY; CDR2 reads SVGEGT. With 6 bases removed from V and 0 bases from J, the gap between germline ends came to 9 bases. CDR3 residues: CASRTFVSGNTIYF. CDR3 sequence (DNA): TGTGCCAGCAGGACGTTCGTCTCTGGAAACACCATATATTTT.

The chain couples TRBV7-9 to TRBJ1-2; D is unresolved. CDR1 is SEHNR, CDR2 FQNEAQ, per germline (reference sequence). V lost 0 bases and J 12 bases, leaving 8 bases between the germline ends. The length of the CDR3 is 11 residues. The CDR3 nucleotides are TGTGCCAGCAGCTTAGCCCCAGGAGACACCTTC. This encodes CASSLAPGDTF. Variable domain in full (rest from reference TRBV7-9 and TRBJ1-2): DTGVSQNPRHKITKRGQNVTFRCDPISEHNRLYWYRQTLGQGPEFLTYFQNEAQLEKSRLLSDRFSAERPKGSFSTLEIQRTEQGDSAMYLCASSLAPGDTFGSGTRLTVV.

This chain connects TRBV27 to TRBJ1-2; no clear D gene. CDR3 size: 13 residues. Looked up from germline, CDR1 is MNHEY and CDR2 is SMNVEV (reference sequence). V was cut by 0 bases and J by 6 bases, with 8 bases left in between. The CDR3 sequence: CASSLSRGDGYTF. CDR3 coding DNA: TGTGCCAGCAGTTTATCGCGCGGTGATGGCTACACCTTC.